What follows are 31 T cell receptor beta chains derived from one specimen sequenced in a study of T cell responses to AZD1222 COVID-19 vaccine. Using immunoSEQ multiplex PCR, the repertoire was profiled, and TCRdb retains in-frame clones only, with some absent. This sample yields about 150,000 clones, of which around 93% are seen a single time; roughly 3.8% belongs to the top ten. The material was peripheral blood, obtained 28 days after the second AZD1222 dose. These receptors were collected from an adult who received the AZD1222 COVID-19 vaccine.

The chain links TRBV6-2 or TRBV6-3 to TRBJ2-7; D ambiguous. The CDR3 has 16 residues. V was clipped by 5 bases and J by 2 bases, with 19 bases between them. CDR1 MNHEY and CDR2 SVGEGT come from the germline V gene. The CDR3 DNA sequence: TGTGCCAGCAGTCCCGTGACCCAGCCCTCAACCTACGAGCAGTACTTC. It encodes CASSPVTQPSTYEQYF.

CDR3 sequence (DNA): TGTGCCAGCAGCTTCCCCGGGGGGCATGGCTACACCTTC. Translation: CASSFPGGHGYTF. V is TRBV7-2 and J is TRBJ1-2; possibly TRBD1 for D (6 bases). V was cut by 3 bases and J by 6 bases, with 11 bases left in between. Looked up from germline, CDR1 is SGHTA and CDR2 is FQGNSA. CDR3 length: 13 amino acids.

The gene calls are TRBV7-9 and TRBJ2-1; D ambiguous. The CDR3 is 14 amino acids. V lost 1 base, J lost 4 bases, and 8 bases lay in between. Germline V gives CDR1 SEHNR, CDR2 FQNEAQ (reference sequence). The CDR3 DNA reads TGTGCCAGCAGCTTAGGGGCAGTATACAATGAGCAGTTCTTC. Its protein is CASSLGAVYNEQFF.

This clone was seen a few times. Other nucleotide sequences from this sample produce the same CDR3. The chain recombines TRBV9 with TRBJ2-5; TRBD2 matches 7 bases. The germline V gene has CDR1 SGDLS and CDR2 YYNGEE. The J segment lost 5 bases and the V segment lost 0 bases, leaving 4 bases of the junction unmatched. This CDR3 is built from 14 residues. The CDR3, as DNA: TGTGCCAGCAGCGTAGCAGTGGGAGGGGAGACCCAGTACTTC. Translating it yields CASSVAVGGETQYF.

In its sample, this clone was seen once. The chain uses TRBV3-1 (or the pseudogene TRBV3-2) and TRBJ2-3; 9 bases are shared with TRBD2. The germline CDR1 and CDR2 sequences are LGHDT and YNNKEL (reference sequence). Trimming removed 0 bases from V and 1 base from J; junction bases left unmatched: 11. The CDR3 spans 19 residues. CDR3 sequence: CASSQEIVAGDAGTDTQYF. The CDR3 DNA is TGTGCCAGCAGCCAAGAAATTGTAGCGGGAGACGCGGGCACAGATACGCAGTATTTT.

V gene TRBV29-1 combines with J gene TRBJ2-1, with TRBD2 identical over 7 bases. CDR1 is SQVTM, CDR2 ANQGSEA, per germline. V lost 4 bases to trimming and J lost 0 bases; unmatched junction nucleotides: 15. The CDR3 spans 18 residues. The CDR3: CSVGAMGGLPSSYNEQFF. The CDR3 DNA reads as TGCAGCGTTGGGGCAATGGGGGGACTACCTAGCTCCTACAATGAGCAGTTCTTC.

The chain employs TRBV29-1 and TRBJ2-5; tentatively, D is TRBD2 (6 bases). V gave up 8 bases and J gave up 1 base, with 14 bases separating them. In germline, CDR1 is SQVTM, CDR2 ANQGSEA. The CDR3 covers 13 residues. CDR3 region: CSSARGSQETQYF. In nucleotides, the CDR3 is TGCAGCTCCGCACGGGGGAGCCAAGAGACCCAGTACTTC.

A single count supports this clone. J is TRBJ1-4 and V is TRBV4-1; D remains unclear. V was pared by 7 bases and J by 0 bases, with 9 bases between. The CDR3 is 14 residues long. Germline assignment: CDR1 MGHRA and CDR2 YSYEKL. The CDR3 coding sequence is TGCGCCAGCACCGGGATCGCAACTAATGAAAAACTGTTTTTT. Residues: CASTGIATNEKLFF.

The sample holds one count of this clone. The gene calls are TRBV10-2 and TRBJ1-5, with TRBD1 matching over 8 bases. Germline V CDR1 and CDR2: WSHSY, SAAADI. Unmatched junction bases numbered 8, after V lost 3 bases and J lost 7 bases. The CDR3 is 15 residues long. The CDR3 is CASSDPGGVRQPQHF. Here the CDR3 DNA reads TGCGCCAGCAGTGATCCAGGGGGCGTTCGGCAGCCCCAGCATTTT.

V gene TRBV12-3 or TRBV12-4 combines with J gene TRBJ2-5, with D perhaps TRBD2 (6 bases). Between the trimmed V and J ends, which lost 6 bases and 7 bases, there was a span of 12 bases. The CDR3 is 12 amino acids. CDR3 DNA sequence: TGTGCCAGCAGGGGACTTCTGGGGACCCAGTACTTC. This translates into CASRGLLGTQYF.

The J gene is TRBJ1-6, the V gene TRBV11-2; 9 positions agree with TRBD1. Per germline, CDR1 SGHAT and CDR2 FQNNGV. V gave up 5 bases and J gave up 14 bases; unmatched junction bases: 7. The CDR3 is made up of 13 amino acids. CDR3 protein: CASSTDRGWSLHF. The CDR3 nucleotides read TGTGCCAGCAGCACGGACAGGGGTTGGTCCCTCCACTTT. The variable domain in full, with the rest retrieved from reference TRBV11-2 and TRBJ1-6, is EAGVAQSPRYKIIEKRQSVAFWCNPISGHATLYWYQQILGQGPKLLIQFQNNGVVDDSQLPKDRFSAERLKGVDSTLKIQPAKLEDSAVYLCASSTDRGWSLHFGNGTRLTVT.

V gene TRBV7-2 combines with J gene TRBJ2-5; a weak D match, TRBD2 (6 bases). There are 15 residues in the CDR3. Trimming cost V 5 bases and J 10 bases, with 23 bases left between them. Germline V gives CDR1 SGHTA, CDR2 FQGNSA. CDR3 nucleotide sequence: TGTGCCAGCAGCCTGGGGGGAGGACCCACCTCCGACCAGTACTTC. Residues: CASSLGGGPTSDQYF. Complete variable domain (other parts from reference TRBV7-2 and TRBJ2-5): GAGVSQSPSNKVTEKGKDVELRCDPISGHTALYWYRQSLGQGLEFLIYFQGNSAPDKSGLPSDRFSAERTGGSVSTLTIQRTQQEDSAVYLCASSLGGGPTSDQYFGPGTRLLVL.

The table lists this clone with a count of one. J is TRBJ2-7 and V is TRBV10-3, with TRBD2 identical over 10 bases. The germline CDR1 and CDR2 sequences are ENHRY and SYGVKD. CDR3 length equals 17 residues. Trimming took 5 bases from V and 0 from J; bases not matched to a gene: 10. CDR3 protein: CAISLPSGGPSSYEQYF. The CDR3 bases are TGTGCCATCAGTCTTCCTAGCGGGGGCCCTAGCTCCTACGAGCAGTACTTC.

V and J are TRBV5-5 and TRBJ1-5; 7 bases fit TRBD1. The CDR3 covers 15 residues. Germline loops: CDR1 SGHKS, CDR2 YYEKEE (reference sequence). V lost 1 base to trimming and J lost 4 bases; unmatched junction nucleotides: 5. In DNA form, the CDR3 reads TGTGCCAGCAGCTTGTGGACAGGTATAAATCAGCCCCAGCATTTT. This gives the protein CASSLWTGINQPQHF.

The genes are TRBV30 and TRBJ1-5; the D gene is possibly TRBD1 (5 bases). CDR1 is GTSNPN, CDR2 SVGIG, per germline (reference sequence). CDR3 length equals 15 residues. Trimming shortened V by 1 base and J by 7 bases, and 17 bases separated the two germline ends. CDR3 sequence: CAWSARGGVGQPQHF. CDR3 nucleotide sequence: TGTGCCTGGAGTGCACGGGGCGGGGTGGGGCAGCCCCAGCATTTT.

In regard to this clone: No conserved phenylalanine or tryptophan is present at the end of the CDR3, so a read error is the likely explanation. Because the CDR3's place on the DNA is in doubt, the DNA is left out and the CDR3 is given as listed by TCRdb. V gene TRBV10-1 combines with J gene TRBJ1-2; TRBD1, as called in the table, went unchecked against the DNA. The CDR3 totals 10 residues, both ends included. The V gene's germline CDR1 is WNHNN and CDR2 SYGVQD (reference sequence). The CDR3: CASRSSGTGH.

This chain connects TRBV27 to TRBJ2-7; TRBD2 agrees at 14 bases. Germline CDR1 reads MNHEY; CDR2 reads SMNVEV (reference sequence). V was pared by 3 bases and J by 6 bases, with 13 bases of the junction left unmatched. This CDR3 contains 18 residues. The CDR3: CASSLTGTSGGRGGEQYF. DNA for the CDR3: TGTGCCAGCAGTTTGACCGGGACTAGCGGGGGCCGGGGAGGCGAGCAGTACTTC.

V gene TRBV11-2 combines with J gene TRBJ2-1, with a weak D call TRBD2 (5 bases). Trimming removed 5 bases at V and 0 bases at J, with 11 bases between. The CDR3 length is 15 residues. CDR1 and CDR2 from the germline V gene are SGHAT and FQNNGV. CDR3 nucleotides: TGTGCCAGCAGCCCACTAGTAATCTCCTACAATGAGCAGTTCTTC. Translated, it gives CASSPLVISYNEQFF.

The rearrangement joins TRBV11-3 to TRBJ2-6; D gene ambiguous. Per germline, CDR1 SGHNT and CDR2 YENEEA. CDR3 length equals 15 residues. V was trimmed by 8 bases and J by 0 bases, leaving 11 bases between them. In DNA, the CDR3 is TGTGCCAGCGGACGACTGCTCTCTGGGGCCAACGTCCTGACTTTC. This gives the protein CASGRLLSGANVLTF.

V gene TRBV5-1 combines with J gene TRBJ2-5; 7 bases map to TRBD1. V shed 0 bases and J 2 bases; nucleotides not matched to a gene: 1. The CDR3 covers 14 residues. The germline CDR1 and CDR2 sequences are SGHRS and YFSETQ. The CDR3 DNA reads as TGCGCCAGCAGCTTGGAGGGGGCACAAGAGACCCAGTACTTC. This sequence encodes CASSLEGAQETQYF.

This clone was seen once. J is TRBJ1-1 and V is TRBV29-1; possibly TRBD1 for D (5 bases). The CDR3 totals 14 residues. The V end was cut by 7 bases, the J end by 0 bases, with 15 bases between. CDR1 and CDR2 (germline): SQVTM, ANQGSEA. The CDR3 DNA reads as TGCAGCGCTGGGGTTGGACATCTGAACACTGAAGCTTTCTTT. Residues: CSAGVGHLNTEAFF.

V usage is TRBV7-9 and J usage is TRBJ1-4; D gene uncertain. V lost 0 bases and J lost 13, with 15 bases in between. The CDR3 spans 14 residues. From germline, CDR1 is SEHNR and CDR2 FQNEAQ (reference sequence). This CDR3 is CASSLAGPGERLFF. CDR3 bases: TGTGCCAGCAGCTTAGCAGGACCCGGTGAGCGACTGTTTTTT.

The V and J genes are TRBV5-3 and TRBJ2-7; the match to TRBD1 covers 7 bases. TRBV5-3 is sorted into the ORF group, with uncertain function. The CDR3 is made up of 16 amino acids. V lost 0 bases to trimming and J lost 2 bases; unmatched junction nucleotides: 8. CDR3 nucleotides: TGTGCCAGAAGCTTGGTTGACAGGGTAGGGACCTACGAGCAGTACTTC. Residues: CARSLVDRVGTYEQYF.

V usage is TRBV15 and J usage is TRBJ1-6; D is possibly TRBD1 (5 bases). Between the trimmed V and J ends, which lost 5 bases and 8 bases, there was a span of 19 bases. The CDR3 has 16 amino acids. Germline values: CDR1 LNHNV, CDR2 YYDKDF (reference sequence). DNA for the CDR3: TGTGCCACCAGCGGAGCTGGTTGGGGCGCGGATTCACCCCTCCACTTT. Amino acid sequence: CATSGAGWGADSPLHF.

V usage is TRBV19 and J usage is TRBJ1-1; no reliable D call. CDR1 LNHDA and CDR2 SQIVND come from the germline V gene (reference sequence). Between the trimmed V and J ends, which lost 1 base and 10 bases, there was a span of 13 bases. The CDR3 spans 13 residues. This CDR3 reads CASSIVEFRIAFF. CDR3 sequence (DNA): TGTGCCAGTAGTATAGTTGAGTTCCGGATAGCTTTCTTT. Looking up the rest from reference TRBV19 and TRBJ1-1 gives the full variable domain: DGGITQSPKYLFRKEGQNVTLSCEQNLNHDAMYWYRQDPGQGLRLIYYSQIVNDFQKGDIAEGYSVSREKKESFPLTVTSAQKNPTAFYLCASSIVEFRIAFFGQGTRLTVV.

This chain links TRBV19 with TRBJ1-1, with D perhaps matching TRBD1 (6 bases). Per germline, CDR1 LNHDA and CDR2 SQIVND (reference sequence). Trimming took 8 bases from V and 6 from J, leaving 19 bases between them. The CDR3 has 14 residues. The CDR3 DNA reads TGTGCCAGTGCCACAGGGACCCCTGTGGCTGAAGCTTTCTTT. Translated: CASATGTPVAEAFF.

The chain carries TRBV5-4 and TRBJ1-2; D is unclear. The germline V gene has CDR1 SGHNT and CDR2 YYREEE (reference sequence). V lost 4 bases to trimming and J lost 0 bases, with 13 bases between them. The CDR3 is made up of 15 amino acids. The CDR3 reads CASSRATASNYGYTF. CDR3 DNA: TGTGCCAGCAGCCGAGCTACAGCGTCTAACTATGGCTACACCTTC.

The chain employs TRBV30 and TRBJ1-2, with D maybe TRBD1 (5 bases). CDR3 length: 14 residues. CDR1 GTSNPN and CDR2 SVGIG come from the germline V gene (reference sequence). V lost 5 bases, J lost 0 bases, and 13 bases lay in between. The CDR3 bases are TGTGCCTGGGCCACGGGGGTAGCTAACTATGGCTACACCTTC. Protein product: CAWATGVANYGYTF.

This chain uses TRBV6-4 with TRBJ2-1; D may be TRBD1 (6 bases). The CDR3 has 15 residues. Germline V gene lookup returns CDR1 MRHNA and CDR2 SNTAGT. The V and J ends lost 5 bases and 8 bases respectively, with 19 bases between them. DNA of the CDR3: TGTGCCAGCAGTCTACAGGGCAATGTGGTCGATGAGCAGTTCTTC. The encoded protein is CASSLQGNVVDEQFF.

On this clone itself: Possible read error: a much larger clone is one base away. Different DNA sequences within this sample yield the same CDR3. The V gene is TRBV5-1, the J gene TRBJ1-6, with 8 bases matching TRBD1. V shed 0 bases, J shed 8 bases, and the junction held 1 base outside the gene matches. Germline loops: CDR1 SGHRS, CDR2 YFSETQ. The CDR3 runs 14 residues. CDR3 amino acids: CASSLDRGDSPLHF. CDR3 in DNA: TGCGCCAGCAGCTTGGACAGGGGGGATTCACCCCTCCACTTT.

V usage is TRBV11-3 and J usage is TRBJ2-2; D remains ambiguous. Looked up from germline, CDR1 is SGHNT and CDR2 is YENEEA. CDR3 length: 13 residues. Trimming shortened V by 5 bases and J by 3 bases, and 7 bases separated the two germline ends. CDR3 nucleotide sequence: TGTGCCAGCAGCCAACTATACACCGGGGAGCTGTTTTTT. Amino acids: CASSQLYTGELFF.